One and the same sample provided the 29 T cell receptor beta chains below, sequenced in a study of blood T cell repertoires in COVID-19. Sequencing used immunoSEQ multiplex PCR; TCRdb keeps in-frame clones, though not all of them. The sample records approximately 70,000 clones, around nine tenths being singletons. Sequencing was performed on peripheral blood. Receptors were obtained from a human donor in a cohort sampled during active COVID-19.

This chain uses TRBV4-1 with TRBJ2-7, with D possibly TRBD1 on 5 matching bases. CDR3 length: 14 residues. Germline V gives CDR1 MGHRA, CDR2 YSYEKL. Trimming left V 8 bases short and J 0 bases short, with 14 bases between. CDR3 amino acids: CASGRTLTSYEQYF. CDR3 bases: TGCGCCAGCGGACGGACACTTACCTCCTACGAGCAGTACTTC.

The chain employs TRBV27 and TRBJ1-2; D gene unclear. V was pared by 8 bases and J by 3 bases, with 16 bases between. This CDR3 region has 14 residues. CDR1 and CDR2 from the germline V gene are MNHEY and SMNVEV (reference sequence). The CDR3 sequence is CASALKIVDYGYTF. In DNA, the CDR3 is TGTGCCAGCGCCCTAAAAATAGTGGACTATGGCTACACCTTC.

This sequence joins TRBV7-8 and TRBJ1-1; possibly TRBD1 for D (5 bases). The CDR3 is 14 residues long. Between the trimmed V and J ends, which lost 0 bases and 4 bases, there was a span of 9 bases. Germline V gene lookup returns CDR1 SGHVS and CDR2 FQNEAQ. CDR3 loop: CASSLARGSTEAFF. CDR3 coding DNA: TGTGCCAGCAGCTTAGCGCGGGGGAGCACTGAAGCTTTCTTT.

The chain joins TRBV4-3 to TRBJ1-4; 9 nucleotides align to TRBD1. V shed 4 bases and J 3 bases; nucleotides not matched to a gene: 3. Germline V lookup: CDR1 LGHNA, CDR2 YSLEER. The CDR3 totals 15 residues. The CDR3 sequence: CASSPGTGSNEKLFF. Here the CDR3 DNA reads TGCGCCAGCAGCCCGGGGACAGGGTCTAATGAAAAACTGTTTTTT.

This CDR3 reads CASRSGQIDGYTF. The CDR3 DNA reads TGTGCCAGCAGGAGCGGACAGATCGATGGCTACACCTTC. V usage is TRBV11-2 and J usage is TRBJ1-2; TRBD1 is a possible D gene (6 bases). V was pared by 6 bases and J by 6 bases, with 14 bases between. The germline gives CDR1 SGHAT, CDR2 FQNNGV. The CDR3 length is 13 residues.

The CDR3 bases are TGTGCCAGCAGTTCCCCCCGACCTGCAGCGGGCTACACCTTC. It yields the protein CASSSPRPAAGYTF. The V call is TRBV28, the J call TRBJ1-2; D is unresolved. Germline V gene sequence: CDR1 MDHEN, CDR2 SYDVKM. This CDR3 comprises 14 residues. V was trimmed by 4 bases and J by 8 bases, leaving 17 bases between them.

This clone came up once. V and J are TRBV3-1 (or the pseudogene TRBV3-2) and TRBJ2-7; D unclear. CDR1 and CDR2 (germline): LGHDT, YNNKEL (reference sequence). V was pared by 3 bases and J by 5 bases, with 11 bases between. CDR3 length equals 13 residues. The chain's CDR3 is CASSHLLVNEQYF. CDR3 in DNA: TGTGCCAGCAGCCACCTACTGGTGAACGAGCAGTACTTC.

CDR3 sequence: CASSEGQGVTYEQYF. CDR3 DNA: TGTGCCAGCAGTGAAGGACAGGGGGTTACCTACGAGCAGTACTTC. V is TRBV6-1 and J is TRBJ2-7, with 9 bases lining up with TRBD1. This CDR3 has 15 amino acids. Looked up from germline, CDR1 is MNHNS and CDR2 is SASEGT. V shed 1 base and J 2 bases; nucleotides not matched to a gene: 3.

The rearrangement links TRBV27 to TRBJ1-2; D remains unclear. CDR3 length equals 14 residues. V lost 5 bases and J 4 bases, leaving 14 bases between the germline ends. Germline V gene data show CDR1 as MNHEY and CDR2 as SMNVEV (reference sequence). CDR3 residues: CASSPRGVGYGYTF. The CDR3 bases are TGTGCCAGCAGTCCCAGAGGAGTGGGCTATGGCTACACCTTC.

J is TRBJ1-5 and V is TRBV12-3 or TRBV12-4; 10 bases align to TRBD1. This CDR3 spans 13 amino acids. J lost 5 bases, V lost 5 bases, and 0 bases had no gene match. CDR3 nucleotides: TGTGCCAGCAGTGGGACAGGGGATCAGCCCCAGCATTTT. It specifies CASSGTGDQPQHF.

The V call is TRBV19, the J call TRBJ2-1; 8 bases map to TRBD2. The CDR3 is made up of 15 amino acids. J lost 4 bases, V lost 5 bases, and 7 bases had no gene match. Looked up from germline, CDR1 is LNHDA and CDR2 is SQIVND (reference sequence). The CDR3 coding sequence is TGTGCCAGTAGTCCAGGACTAGCCCGGTACAATGAGCAGTTCTTC. Amino acids: CASSPGLARYNEQFF.

The chain uses TRBV2 and TRBJ2-2, with TRBD1 matching over 9 bases. In germline, CDR1 is SNHLY, CDR2 FYNNEI. Trimming took 7 bases from V and 3 from J; bases not matched to a gene: 6. The CDR3 has 15 amino acids. This CDR3 is CASKQGAGDTGELFF. The CDR3 nucleotides read TGTGCCAGCAAACAGGGGGCGGGGGACACCGGGGAGCTGTTTTTT.

This chain uses TRBV11-2 with TRBJ1-2; 9 bases align to TRBD1. Germline CDR1 is SGHAT and CDR2 is FQNNGV. J lost 3 bases, V lost 5 bases, and 7 bases had no gene match. The CDR3 has 15 residues. Here the CDR3 DNA reads TGTGCCAGCAGCGCGCCCCGGGACAGGGACTATGGCTACACCTTC. It yields the protein CASSAPRDRDYGYTF.

J is TRBJ2-5 and V is TRBV6-2 or TRBV6-3, with 8 bases lining up with TRBD2. Germline V gene sequence: CDR1 MNHEY, CDR2 SVGEGT. Trimming removed 5 bases from V and 1 base from J; junction bases left unmatched: 9. The CDR3 runs to 16 residues. This CDR3 reads CASSLSLAGLQETQYF. The CDR3 region has the DNA TGTGCCAGCAGTCTATCCTTAGCGGGACTCCAAGAGACCCAGTACTTC.

The chain couples TRBV14 to TRBJ1-1; 10 nucleotides agree with TRBD1. Germline CDR1 SGHDN, CDR2 FVKESK. This CDR3 is built from 14 residues. The junction had 4 bases not matched to a gene; V was cut back by 0 bases and J by 9 bases. This chain's CDR3 is CASSQDPGQGQAFF. The CDR3 bases are TGTGCCAGCAGCCAAGACCCGGGACAGGGGCAAGCTTTCTTT.

This chain links TRBV3-1 (or the pseudogene TRBV3-2) with TRBJ2-7, with 10 bases lining up with TRBD2. Germline lookup yields CDR1 LGHDT and CDR2 YNNKEL (reference sequence). V trimming: 10 bases; J trimming: 0 bases; junction bases outside the gene matches: 6. CDR3 length: 14 residues. The CDR3 reads CATKRGGSSYEQYF. Here the CDR3 DNA reads TGTGCCACCAAGCGGGGGGGGAGCTCCTACGAGCAGTACTTC.

V and J are TRBV14 and TRBJ2-7; D might be TRBD1 (6 bases). Trimming left V 1 base short and J 8 bases short, with 12 bases between. The CDR3 covers 13 residues. Germline loops: CDR1 SGHDN, CDR2 FVKESK. CDR3 residues: CASSQVRGGKQYF. CDR3 DNA sequence: TGTGCCAGCAGCCAAGTTAGAGGGGGTAAGCAGTACTTC.

The chain couples TRBV28 to TRBJ1-2, with D possibly matching TRBD1 (5 bases). The CDR3 spans 15 residues. The V gene lost 2 bases and the J gene lost 4 bases, with 14 bases spanning the gap. Per the germline V gene, CDR1 is MDHEN and CDR2 is SYDVKM. CDR3 coding DNA: TGTGCCAGCAGTTTACCTAACGGACACAGCTATGGCTACACCTTC. It encodes CASSLPNGHSYGYTF.

The rearrangement links TRBV27 to TRBJ1-1; 9 bases agree with TRBD1. CDR1 is MNHEY, CDR2 SMNVEV, per germline (reference sequence). This CDR3 comprises 14 residues. V was pared by 6 bases and J by 5 bases, with 7 bases of the junction left unmatched. As DNA, the CDR3 is TGTGCCAGCAGCCCAGACAGGGGGGGTACTGAAGCTTTCTTT. Protein sequence: CASSPDRGGTEAFF.

CDR3 region: CASSRGQGGNQPQHF. For the CDR3, the DNA is TGTGCCAGCAGCCGAGGACAGGGGGGCAATCAGCCCCAGCATTTT. The rearrangement links TRBV7-9 to TRBJ1-5; TRBD1 matches 10 bases. Trimming at V came to 5 bases and at J to 2 bases, leaving 3 bases not matched to a gene. The length of the CDR3 is 15 residues. The germline V gene encodes CDR1 SEHNR and CDR2 FQNEAQ (reference sequence). The variable domain in full, with the rest retrieved from reference TRBV7-9 and TRBJ1-5, is DTGVSQNPRHKITKRGQNVTFRCDPISEHNRLYWYRQTLGQGPEFLTYFQNEAQLEKSRLLSDRFSAERPKGSFSTLEIQRTEQGDSAMYLCASSRGQGGNQPQHFGDGTRLSIL.

This chain uses TRBV28 with TRBJ1-2, with D perhaps TRBD1 (6 bases). CDR1 is MDHEN, CDR2 SYDVKM, per germline. This CDR3 is built from 14 residues. V was cut by 3 bases and J by 1 base, with 9 bases left in between. As DNA, the CDR3 is TGTGCCAGCAGTTTTAGGGGGGGTAACTATGGCTACACCTTC. Translating it yields CASSFRGGNYGYTF.

This clone was found once. The rearrangement uses TRBV28 and TRBJ2-7, with D possibly TRBD1 on 6 matching bases. Trimming cost V 6 bases and J 3 bases, with 15 bases left between them. The CDR3 is made up of 14 amino acids. CDR1 is MDHEN, CDR2 SYDVKM, per germline. CDR3: CASRTPGHNYEQYF. Written as DNA, the CDR3 is TGTGCCAGCAGAACCCCGGGACATAACTACGAGCAGTACTTC.

Only one count was recorded for this clone. The chain employs TRBV7-2 and TRBJ2-7; 9 bases map to TRBD1. Trimming removed 0 bases from V and 3 bases from J; junction bases left unmatched: 3. Germline CDR1 SGHTA, CDR2 FQGNSA. This CDR3 has 15 residues. The CDR3, as DNA: TGTGCCAGCAGCTTAGCTAAGGACAGGGGCTACGAGCAGTACTTC. It specifies CASSLAKDRGYEQYF.

Only one count was recorded for this clone. The chain employs TRBV4-1 and TRBJ1-5; D is perhaps TRBD1 (6 bases). This CDR3 contains 16 residues. V was clipped by 4 bases and J by 3 bases, with 16 bases between them. Germline V gives CDR1 MGHRA, CDR2 YSYEKL. CDR3 coding DNA: TGCGCCAGCAGCCCCCGACAGGCGATATTCAATCAGCCCCAGCATTTT. It codes for CASSPRQAIFNQPQHF.

This clone was seen just once. The V and J genes are TRBV19 and TRBJ1-1; maybe TRBD1 (6 bases). The V gene's germline CDR1 is LNHDA and CDR2 SQIVND (reference sequence). The V gene lost 3 bases and the J gene lost 8 bases, with 10 bases spanning the gap. There are 12 residues in the CDR3. The CDR3 loop reads CASSIWGQEAFF. CDR3 DNA: TGTGCCAGTAGTATTTGGGGACAAGAAGCTTTCTTT.

The chain employs TRBV11-2 and TRBJ2-7; TRBD1 agrees at 7 bases. Germline V lookup: CDR1 SGHAT, CDR2 FQNNGV. V dropped 3 bases and J dropped 2; count of bases not matched to a gene: 4. The CDR3 runs to 14 residues. In nucleotides, the CDR3 is TGTGCCAGCAGCTTCCGGGACAGCCCCTACGAGCAGTACTTC. Its protein is CASSFRDSPYEQYF.

This chain connects TRBV11-2 to TRBJ2-1; 9 positions agree with TRBD1. CDR3 length: 17 residues. Germline CDR1 reads SGHAT; CDR2 reads FQNNGV. With V trimmed by 5 bases and J by 0 bases, 8 bases remained unmatched. CDR3 residues: CASSKDRGGYSYNEQFF. Here the CDR3 DNA reads TGTGCCAGCAGCAAAGACAGGGGGGGGTACTCCTACAATGAGCAGTTCTTC.

This chain uses TRBV5-1 with TRBJ2-7, with 9 bases fitting TRBD1. CDR1 and CDR2 (germline): SGHRS, YFSETQ. The CDR3 is made up of 15 amino acids. V was pared by 1 base and J by 5 bases, with 7 bases of the junction left unmatched. This CDR3 reads CASSLQGQGKNEQYF. CDR3 in DNA: TGCGCCAGCAGCTTGCAGGGACAGGGAAAGAACGAGCAGTACTTC.

This clone occurred once. The chain has TRBV6-1 and TRBJ1-1, with 7 positions matching TRBD1. The ends lost 0 bases at V and 5 bases at J; junction bases unmatched: 6. This CDR3 is 15 amino acids long. CDR1 and CDR2 (germline): MNHNS, SASEGT. CDR3 in DNA: TGTGCCAGCAGTGAAGCGAGGACAGGAGGGACTGAAGCTTTCTTT. Translating it yields CASSEARTGGTEAFF.